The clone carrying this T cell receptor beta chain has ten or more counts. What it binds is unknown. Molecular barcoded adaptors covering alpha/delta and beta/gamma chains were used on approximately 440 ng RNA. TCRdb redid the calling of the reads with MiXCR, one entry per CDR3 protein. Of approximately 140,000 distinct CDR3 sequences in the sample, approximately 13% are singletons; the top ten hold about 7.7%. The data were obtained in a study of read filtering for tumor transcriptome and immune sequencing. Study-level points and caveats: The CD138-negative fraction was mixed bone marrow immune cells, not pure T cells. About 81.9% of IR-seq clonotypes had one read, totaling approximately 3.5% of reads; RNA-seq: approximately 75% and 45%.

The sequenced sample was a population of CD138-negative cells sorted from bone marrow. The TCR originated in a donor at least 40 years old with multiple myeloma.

The CDR3 DNA is TGTGCCAGCTCCTCCGGGACTAGCAACGAGCAGTACTTC. This gives the protein CASSSGTSNEQYF. The genes are TRBV18 and TRBJ2-7; 9 positions agree with TRBD2. Germline V gene sequence: CDR1 KGHSH, CDR2 LQKENI. The CDR3 runs 13 residues. V was clipped by 6 bases and J by 5 bases; unmatched bases: 5.